Given below is one T cell receptor beta chain in context. The antigen this receptor binds is unknown. Base qualities are missing; no much larger clone stands one base away. This specimen belongs to a study of T cell repertoires in cytomegalovirus infection (dated by TCRdb to between 2017 and 2020). Background for the entire study: The peptide stimulations were aimed at well-studied HLA-B-restricted epitopes as well as recently identified HLA-C-restricted CMV epitopes, whose presentation resists viral immunomodulation. Donor HLA type was relevant to the analysis, as public TCR beta signatures indicated carriage of CMV infection together with the matching HLA type. What the study reported, not specific to this receptor: In both this cohort and an independent cohort of several hundred donors, the cumulative frequency of public TCR beta family members distinguished carriers of CMV infection plus the relevant HLA type. The ex vivo response was dominated by HLA-C-restricted CMV-specific TCR beta clonotypes, which also provided the single most frequent clonotype in two of eight donors.

The treatment or condition label of this sample denotes: in vitro stimulation with specific CMV peptide epitopes to enrich CMV-specific T cells. Trimming removed 3 bases from V and 0 bases from J, leaving 14 bases between the germline ends. As encoded in the germline V gene, CDR1 is LGHNA while CDR2 is YNFKEQ. The CDR3 measures 16 amino acids from cysteine to phenylalanine. The DNA shown is the 48-base CDR3, in frame from base 1. This sample was sequenced with an Illumina HiSeq 1500. TCRdb reran the public reads through fastp at Q25 and MiXCR, keeping productive beta chains. Every entry covers one CDR3 protein and lists the most common genes and DNA from its rows. The sample data list fewer than 1,000,000 distinct CDR3 sequences, and around 30% of these were observed just once. The ten most abundant clones make up over 11% of the sample.

The material sequenced was cultured CD8+ T cells from PBMCs, taken from culture after CMV antigen stimulation. The chain is made from TRBV4-2 and TRBJ1-2; TRBD1 is perhaps the D gene, given 5 matching bases. This receptor was identified in a human donor in good health (CMV status not recorded). Some clones in this sample may be carry-over from other donors' samples. The CDR3 protein: CASSQAVDSPNYGYTF. The base sequence is TGTGCCAGCAGCCAGGCCGTCGACAGCCCTAACTATGGCTACACCTTC.